This entry concerns a single T cell receptor beta chain. The source of the sample is a study of blood T cell repertoires in COVID-19. Across the study: Samples of COVID-19 (acute and convalescent) were obtained from the United States, Italy and Spain. PBMCs, B-cell-depleted T cells, or T cells provided the cDNA or gDNA that made up the material.

Those enrolled in Seattle joined during active infection and were followed longitudinally afterward. Original handling: Cell counts per sample came from amplifying reference gene primers. Data came from immunoSEQ multiplex PCR; TCRdb stores just in-frame clones and leaves some out. V and J calls and clone size are given by that table; D and trimming were obtained from the DNA. Of roughly 350,000 clones in the sample, 80% to 90% were seen once. The CDR3 length is 15 residues. Germline V gives CDR1 SGDLS, CDR2 YYNGEE. V was pared by 0 bases and J by 4 bases, with 11 bases between. The TCR comes from a woman aged 25 to 39 with COVID-19, enrolled during active disease. The sample comprised peripheral blood. The rearrangement joins TRBV9 to TRBJ1-5, with D unresolved. CDR3 sequence reads: CASSVGSPRNQPQHF. The CDR3, as DNA: TGTGCCAGCAGCGTAGGGTCCCCTAGAAATCAGCCCCAGCATTTT.